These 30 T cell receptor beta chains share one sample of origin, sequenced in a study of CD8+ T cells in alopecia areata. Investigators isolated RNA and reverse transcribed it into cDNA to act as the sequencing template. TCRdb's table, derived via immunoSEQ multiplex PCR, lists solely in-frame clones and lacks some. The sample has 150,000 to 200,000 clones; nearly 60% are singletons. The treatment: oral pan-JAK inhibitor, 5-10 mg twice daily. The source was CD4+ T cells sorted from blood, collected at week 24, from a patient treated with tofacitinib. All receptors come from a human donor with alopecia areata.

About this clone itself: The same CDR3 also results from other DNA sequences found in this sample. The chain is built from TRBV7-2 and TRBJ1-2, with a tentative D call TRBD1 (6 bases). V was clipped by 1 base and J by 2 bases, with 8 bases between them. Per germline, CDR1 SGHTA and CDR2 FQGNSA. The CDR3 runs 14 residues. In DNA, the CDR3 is TGTGCCAGCAGCTTAGACGGGGGCAACTATGGCTACACCTTC. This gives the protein CASSLDGGNYGYTF.

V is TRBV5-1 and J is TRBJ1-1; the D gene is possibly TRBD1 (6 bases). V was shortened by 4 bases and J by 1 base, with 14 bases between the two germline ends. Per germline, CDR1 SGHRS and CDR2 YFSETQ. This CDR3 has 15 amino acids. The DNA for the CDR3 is TGCGCCAGCAGCCCCCAGGAGGGGGAGAACACTGAAGCTTTCTTT. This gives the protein CASSPQEGENTEAFF.

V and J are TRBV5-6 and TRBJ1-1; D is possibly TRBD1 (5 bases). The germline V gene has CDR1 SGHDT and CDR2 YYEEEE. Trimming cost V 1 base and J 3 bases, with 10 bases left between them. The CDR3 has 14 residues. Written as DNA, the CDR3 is TGTGCCAGCAGCTTGAGACAGCCCTACACTGAAGCTTTCTTT. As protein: CASSLRQPYTEAFF.

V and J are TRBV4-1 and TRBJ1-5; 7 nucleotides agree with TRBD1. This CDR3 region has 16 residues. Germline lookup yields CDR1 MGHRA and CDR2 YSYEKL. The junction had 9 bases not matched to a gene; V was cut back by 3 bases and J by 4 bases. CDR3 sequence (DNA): TGCGCCAGCAGCCAGGAACCGGGACAGTTAAATCAGCCCCAGCATTTT. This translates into CASSQEPGQLNQPQHF.

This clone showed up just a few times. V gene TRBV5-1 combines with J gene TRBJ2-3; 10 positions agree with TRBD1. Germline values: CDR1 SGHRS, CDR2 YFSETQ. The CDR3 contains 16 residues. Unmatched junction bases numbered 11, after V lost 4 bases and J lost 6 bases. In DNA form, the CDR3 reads TGCGCCAGCAGCCCTTCGGGGGGACAGGGGTACGATACGCAGTATTTT. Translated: CASSPSGGQGYDTQYF.

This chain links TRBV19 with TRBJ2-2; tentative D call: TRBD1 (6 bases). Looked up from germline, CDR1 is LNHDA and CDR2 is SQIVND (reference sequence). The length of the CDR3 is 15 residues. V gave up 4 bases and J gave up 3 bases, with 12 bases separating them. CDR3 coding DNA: TGTGCCAGTAGTACCTCGACAGGTTACACCGGGGAGCTGTTTTTT. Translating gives CASSTSTGYTGELFF.

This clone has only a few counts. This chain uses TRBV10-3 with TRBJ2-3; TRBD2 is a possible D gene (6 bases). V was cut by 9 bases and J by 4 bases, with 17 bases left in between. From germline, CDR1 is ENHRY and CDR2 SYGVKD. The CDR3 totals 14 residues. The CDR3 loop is CAIRTSGGADTQYF. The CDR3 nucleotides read TGTGCCATAAGAACCAGCGGAGGGGCAGATACGCAGTATTTT.

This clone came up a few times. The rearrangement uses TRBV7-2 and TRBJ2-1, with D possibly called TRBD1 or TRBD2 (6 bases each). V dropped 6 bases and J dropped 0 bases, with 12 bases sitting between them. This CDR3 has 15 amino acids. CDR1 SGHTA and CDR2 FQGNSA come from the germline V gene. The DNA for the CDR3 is TGTGCCAGCAGTCGGGGGCGGAGCTCCTACAATGAGCAGTTCTTC. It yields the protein CASSRGRSSYNEQFF.

As DNA, the CDR3 is TGTGCCAGCAGCGTAGGACGCCAGACGGATGTACTTGGCTACACCTTC. The encoded protein is CASSVGRQTDVLGYTF. This chain connects TRBV9 to TRBJ1-2, with D unclear. Trimming removed 0 bases from V and 7 bases from J, with 19 bases in between. This CDR3 is built from 16 residues. Looked up from germline, CDR1 is SGDLS and CDR2 is YYNGEE.

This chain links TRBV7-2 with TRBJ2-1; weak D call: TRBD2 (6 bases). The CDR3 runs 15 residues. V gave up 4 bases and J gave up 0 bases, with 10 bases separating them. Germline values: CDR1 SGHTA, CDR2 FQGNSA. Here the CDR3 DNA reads TGTGCCAGCAGCTACCGGGGGAGCTCCTACAATGAGCAGTTCTTC. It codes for CASSYRGSSYNEQFF.

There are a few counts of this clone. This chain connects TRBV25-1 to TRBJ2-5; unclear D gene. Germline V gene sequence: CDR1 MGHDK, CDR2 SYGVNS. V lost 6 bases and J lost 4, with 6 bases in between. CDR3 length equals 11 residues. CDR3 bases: TGTGCCAGCAGAGTGGCAGAGACCCAGTACTTC. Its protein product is CASRVAETQYF.

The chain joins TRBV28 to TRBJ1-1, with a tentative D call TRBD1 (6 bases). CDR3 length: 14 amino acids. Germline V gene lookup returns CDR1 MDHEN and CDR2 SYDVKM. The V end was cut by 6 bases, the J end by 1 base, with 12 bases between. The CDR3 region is CASRLPGQNTEAFF. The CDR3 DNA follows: TGTGCCAGCAGACTACCGGGACAGAACACTGAAGCTTTCTTT.

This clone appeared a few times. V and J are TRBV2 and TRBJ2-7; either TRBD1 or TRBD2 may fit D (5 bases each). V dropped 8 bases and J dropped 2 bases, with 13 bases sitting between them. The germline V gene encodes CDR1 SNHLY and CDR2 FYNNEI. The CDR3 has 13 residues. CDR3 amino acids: CASHRDAAYEQYF. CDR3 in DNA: TGTGCCAGCCACCGGGACGCAGCCTACGAGCAGTACTTC.

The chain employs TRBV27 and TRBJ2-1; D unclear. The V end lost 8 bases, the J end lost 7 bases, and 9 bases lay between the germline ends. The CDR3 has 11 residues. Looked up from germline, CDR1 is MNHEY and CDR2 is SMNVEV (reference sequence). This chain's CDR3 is CASFLGNEQFF. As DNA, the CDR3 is TGTGCCAGCTTCTTGGGGAATGAGCAGTTCTTC.

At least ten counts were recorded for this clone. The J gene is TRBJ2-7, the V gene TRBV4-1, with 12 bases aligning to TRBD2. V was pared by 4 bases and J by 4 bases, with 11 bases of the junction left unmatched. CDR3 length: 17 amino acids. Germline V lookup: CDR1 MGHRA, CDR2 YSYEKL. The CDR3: CASSRVDMGLAGYEQYF. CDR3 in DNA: TGCGCCAGCAGCCGTGTTGATATGGGACTAGCGGGTTACGAGCAGTACTTC.

CDR3 bases: TGCGCCAGCAGCCAAGAATTACGTAAGAGCTCTGGGGCCAACGTCCTGACTTTC. Its protein product is CASSQELRKSSGANVLTF. The V call is TRBV4-1, the J call TRBJ2-6; D is undetermined. The length of the CDR3 is 18 residues. Between the trimmed V and J ends, which lost 0 bases and 0 bases, there was a span of 12 bases. Germline assignment: CDR1 MGHRA and CDR2 YSYEKL.

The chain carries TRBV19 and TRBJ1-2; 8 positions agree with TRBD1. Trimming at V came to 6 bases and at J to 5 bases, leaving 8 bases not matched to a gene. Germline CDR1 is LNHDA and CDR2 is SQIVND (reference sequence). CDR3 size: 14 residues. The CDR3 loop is CASRRQGKAYGYTF. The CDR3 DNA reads TGTGCCAGTAGGAGACAGGGGAAGGCGTATGGCTACACCTTC.

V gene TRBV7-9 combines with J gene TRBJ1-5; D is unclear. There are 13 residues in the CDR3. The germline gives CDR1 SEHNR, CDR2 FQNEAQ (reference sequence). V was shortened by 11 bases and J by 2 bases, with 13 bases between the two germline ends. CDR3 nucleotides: TGTGCCGAAATCCGAAGGGGCAATCAGCCCCAGCATTTT. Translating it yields CAEIRRGNQPQHF.

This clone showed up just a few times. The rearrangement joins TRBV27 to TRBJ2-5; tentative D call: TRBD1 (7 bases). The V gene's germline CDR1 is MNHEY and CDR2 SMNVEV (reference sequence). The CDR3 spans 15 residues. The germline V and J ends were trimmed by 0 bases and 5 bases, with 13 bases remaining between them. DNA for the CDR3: TGTGCCAGCAGTTTATCCCGCGGGACAGTCGAGACCCAGTACTTC. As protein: CASSLSRGTVETQYF.

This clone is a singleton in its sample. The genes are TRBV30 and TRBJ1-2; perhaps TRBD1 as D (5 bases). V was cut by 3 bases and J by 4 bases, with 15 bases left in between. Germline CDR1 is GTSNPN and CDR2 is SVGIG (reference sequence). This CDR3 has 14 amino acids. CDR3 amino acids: CAWSHFLGLYGYTF. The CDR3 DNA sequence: TGTGCCTGGAGCCACTTCCTGGGGCTCTATGGCTACACCTTC.

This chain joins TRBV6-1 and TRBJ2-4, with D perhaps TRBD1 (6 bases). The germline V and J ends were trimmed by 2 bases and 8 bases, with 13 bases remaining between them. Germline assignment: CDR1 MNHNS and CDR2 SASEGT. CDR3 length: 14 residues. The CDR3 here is CASSEYRQEDIQYF. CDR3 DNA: TGTGCCAGCAGTGAATACCGACAGGAGGACATTCAGTACTTC.

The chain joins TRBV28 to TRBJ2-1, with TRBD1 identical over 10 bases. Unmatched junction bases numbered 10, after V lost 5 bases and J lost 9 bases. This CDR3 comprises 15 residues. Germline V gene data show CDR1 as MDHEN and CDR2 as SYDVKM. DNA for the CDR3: TGTGCCAGCAGTCAGGCCGGGACAGGGGTCGGTGAGCAGTTCTTC. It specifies CASSQAGTGVGEQFF.

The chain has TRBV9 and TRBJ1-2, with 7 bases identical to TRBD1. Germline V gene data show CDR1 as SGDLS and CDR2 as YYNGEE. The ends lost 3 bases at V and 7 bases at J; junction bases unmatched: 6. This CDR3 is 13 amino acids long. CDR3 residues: CASSGDRDGGYTF. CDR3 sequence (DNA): TGTGCCAGCAGCGGAGACAGGGACGGTGGCTACACCTTC.

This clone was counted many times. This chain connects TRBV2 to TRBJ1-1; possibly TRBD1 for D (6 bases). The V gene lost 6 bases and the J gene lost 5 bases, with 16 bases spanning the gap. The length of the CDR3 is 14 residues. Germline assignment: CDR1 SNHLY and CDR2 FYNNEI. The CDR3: CASRYNQGKTEAFF. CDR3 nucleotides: TGTGCCAGCAGATACAACCAGGGGAAAACTGAAGCTTTCTTT.

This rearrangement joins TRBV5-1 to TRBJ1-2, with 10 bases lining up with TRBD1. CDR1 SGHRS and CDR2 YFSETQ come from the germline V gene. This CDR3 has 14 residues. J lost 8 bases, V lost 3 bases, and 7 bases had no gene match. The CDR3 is CASSSDRGRIGYTF. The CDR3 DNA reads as TGCGCCAGCAGCTCTGACAGGGGGCGGATCGGCTACACCTTC.

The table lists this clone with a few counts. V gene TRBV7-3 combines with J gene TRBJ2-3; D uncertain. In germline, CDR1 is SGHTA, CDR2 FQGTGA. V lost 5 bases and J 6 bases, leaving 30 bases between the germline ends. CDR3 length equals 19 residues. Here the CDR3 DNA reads TGTGCCAGCAGCCAAACGTCGCCGAGTGACGCCGTTGGTTTGGATACGCAGTATTTT. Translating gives CASSQTSPSDAVGLDTQYF.

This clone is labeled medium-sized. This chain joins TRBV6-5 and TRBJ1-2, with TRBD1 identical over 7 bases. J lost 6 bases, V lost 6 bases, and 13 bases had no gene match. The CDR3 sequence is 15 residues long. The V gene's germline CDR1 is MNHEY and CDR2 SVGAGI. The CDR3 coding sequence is TGTGCCAGCAGAAGACAAGGGGGCTCAGAGGATGGCTACACCTTC. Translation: CASRRQGGSEDGYTF.

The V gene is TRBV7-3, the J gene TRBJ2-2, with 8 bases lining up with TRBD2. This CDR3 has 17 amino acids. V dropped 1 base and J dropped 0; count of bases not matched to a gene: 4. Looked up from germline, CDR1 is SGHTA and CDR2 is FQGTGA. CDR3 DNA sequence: TGTGCCAGCAGCTTAATGGCGGGGGGCACGAACACCGGGGAGCTGTTTTTT. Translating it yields CASSLMAGGTNTGELFF. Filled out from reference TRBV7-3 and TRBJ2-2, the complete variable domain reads GAGVSQTPSNKVTEKGKYVELRCDPISGHTALYWYRQSLGQGPEFLIYFQGTGAADDSGLPNDRFFAVRPEGSVSTLKIQRTERGDSAVYLCASSLMAGGTNTGELFFGEGSRLTVL.

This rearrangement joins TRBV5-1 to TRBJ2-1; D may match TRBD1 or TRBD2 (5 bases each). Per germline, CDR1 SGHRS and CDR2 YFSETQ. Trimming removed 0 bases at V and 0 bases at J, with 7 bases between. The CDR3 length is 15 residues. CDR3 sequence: CASSLGGTSYNEQFF. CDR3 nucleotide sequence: TGCGCCAGCAGCTTGGGTGGGACCTCCTACAATGAGCAGTTCTTC. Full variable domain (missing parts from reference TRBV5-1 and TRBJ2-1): KAGVTQTPRYLIKTRGQQVTLSCSPISGHRSVSWYQQTPGQGLQFLFEYFSETQRNKGNFPGRFSGRQFSNSRSEMNVSTLELGDSALYLCASSLGGTSYNEQFFGPGTRLTVL.

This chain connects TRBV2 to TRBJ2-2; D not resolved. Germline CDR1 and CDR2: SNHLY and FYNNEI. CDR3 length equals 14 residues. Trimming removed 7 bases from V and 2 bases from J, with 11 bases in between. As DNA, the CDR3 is TGTGCCAGCAAGCAAGCCCTAAACACCGGGGAGCTGTTTTTT. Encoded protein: CASKQALNTGELFF.